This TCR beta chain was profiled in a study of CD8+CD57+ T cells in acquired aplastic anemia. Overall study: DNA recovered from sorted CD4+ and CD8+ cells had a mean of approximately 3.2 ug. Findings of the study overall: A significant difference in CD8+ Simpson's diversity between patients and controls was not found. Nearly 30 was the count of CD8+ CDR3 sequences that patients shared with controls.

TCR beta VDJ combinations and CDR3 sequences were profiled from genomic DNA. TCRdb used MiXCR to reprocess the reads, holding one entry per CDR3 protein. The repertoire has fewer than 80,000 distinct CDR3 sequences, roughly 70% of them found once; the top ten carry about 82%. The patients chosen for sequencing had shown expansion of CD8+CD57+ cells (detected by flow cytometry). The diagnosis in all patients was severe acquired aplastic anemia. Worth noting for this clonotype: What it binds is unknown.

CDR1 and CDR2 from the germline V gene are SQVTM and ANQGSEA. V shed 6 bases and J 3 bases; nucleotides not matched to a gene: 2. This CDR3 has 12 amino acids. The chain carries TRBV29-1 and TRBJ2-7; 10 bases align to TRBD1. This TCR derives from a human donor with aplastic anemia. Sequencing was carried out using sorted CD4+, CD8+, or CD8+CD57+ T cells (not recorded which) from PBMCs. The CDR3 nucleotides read TGCAGCGTCGGGACAGGGGTCTACGAGCAGTACTTC. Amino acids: CSVGTGVYEQYF.